This record concerns one T cell receptor beta chain sequence. It was during active infection that Seattle patients were enrolled and then longitudinally followed. These data come from a study of blood T cell repertoires in COVID-19. Study-level background: Sites across the United States, Italy and Spain contributed samples from acute and convalescent COVID-19. From T cells, B-cell-depleted T cells, or PBMCs came the material, which was cDNA or gDNA.

How the authors handled the data: Amplified reference gene primers provided the basis for estimating nucleated cell counts. This table comes from immunoSEQ multiplex PCR, and its TCRdb copy is limited to in-frame clones, with some not included. The V and J calls and clone size are taken from that table; D and trimming were inferred from the DNA. The sample holds around 170,000 clones, 81% seen once. V lost 8 bases and J 6 bases, leaving 10 bases between the germline ends. The CDR3 contains 12 residues. CDR1 MNHEY and CDR2 SVGAGI come from the germline V gene. The chain carries TRBV6-5 and TRBJ2-2; D is perhaps TRBD2 (6 bases). Specimen: peripheral blood. This TCR was sampled from a woman aged 80 or over with COVID-19, enrolled during active disease. As DNA, the CDR3 is TGTGCCAGCGGAGGGATGGCCGGGGAGCTGTTTTTT. Its protein product is CASGGMAGELFF.